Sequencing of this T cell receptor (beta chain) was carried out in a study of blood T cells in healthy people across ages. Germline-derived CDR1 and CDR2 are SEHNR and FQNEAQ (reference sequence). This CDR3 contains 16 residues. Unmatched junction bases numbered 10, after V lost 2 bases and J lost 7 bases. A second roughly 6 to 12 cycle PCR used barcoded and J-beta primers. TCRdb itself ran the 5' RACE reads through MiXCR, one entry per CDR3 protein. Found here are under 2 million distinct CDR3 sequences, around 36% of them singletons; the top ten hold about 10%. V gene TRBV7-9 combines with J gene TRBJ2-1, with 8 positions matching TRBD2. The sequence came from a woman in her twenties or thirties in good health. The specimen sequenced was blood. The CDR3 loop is CASSLNPGLGGNEQFF. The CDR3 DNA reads TGTGCCAGCAGCTTAAATCCGGGACTAGGAGGAAATGAGCAGTTCTTC.